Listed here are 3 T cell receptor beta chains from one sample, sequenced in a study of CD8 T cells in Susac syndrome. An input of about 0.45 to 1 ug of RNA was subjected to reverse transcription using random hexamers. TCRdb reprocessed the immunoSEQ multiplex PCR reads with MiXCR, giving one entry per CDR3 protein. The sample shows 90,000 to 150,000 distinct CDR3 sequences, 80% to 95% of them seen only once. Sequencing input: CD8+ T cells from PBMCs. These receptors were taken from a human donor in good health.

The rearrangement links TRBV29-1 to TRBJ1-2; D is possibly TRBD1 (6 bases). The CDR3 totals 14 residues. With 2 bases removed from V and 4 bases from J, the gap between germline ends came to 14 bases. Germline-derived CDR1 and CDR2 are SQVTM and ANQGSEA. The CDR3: CSVESTGIPYGYTF. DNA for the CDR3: TGCAGCGTTGAATCGACAGGAATTCCCTATGGCTACACCTTC.

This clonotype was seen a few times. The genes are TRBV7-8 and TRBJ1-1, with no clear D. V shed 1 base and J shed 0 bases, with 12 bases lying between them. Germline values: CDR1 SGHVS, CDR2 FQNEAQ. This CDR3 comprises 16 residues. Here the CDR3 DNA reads TGTGCCAGCAGCTTAGGTCCAGGAGGCATGAACACTGAAGCTTTCTTT. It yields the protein CASSLGPGGMNTEAFF.

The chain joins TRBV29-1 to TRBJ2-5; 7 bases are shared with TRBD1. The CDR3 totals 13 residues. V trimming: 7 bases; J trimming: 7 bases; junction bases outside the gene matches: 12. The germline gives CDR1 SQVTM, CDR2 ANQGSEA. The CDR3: CSGRTGTAWTQYF. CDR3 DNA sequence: TGCAGCGGAAGGACCGGGACAGCGTGGACCCAGTACTTC.